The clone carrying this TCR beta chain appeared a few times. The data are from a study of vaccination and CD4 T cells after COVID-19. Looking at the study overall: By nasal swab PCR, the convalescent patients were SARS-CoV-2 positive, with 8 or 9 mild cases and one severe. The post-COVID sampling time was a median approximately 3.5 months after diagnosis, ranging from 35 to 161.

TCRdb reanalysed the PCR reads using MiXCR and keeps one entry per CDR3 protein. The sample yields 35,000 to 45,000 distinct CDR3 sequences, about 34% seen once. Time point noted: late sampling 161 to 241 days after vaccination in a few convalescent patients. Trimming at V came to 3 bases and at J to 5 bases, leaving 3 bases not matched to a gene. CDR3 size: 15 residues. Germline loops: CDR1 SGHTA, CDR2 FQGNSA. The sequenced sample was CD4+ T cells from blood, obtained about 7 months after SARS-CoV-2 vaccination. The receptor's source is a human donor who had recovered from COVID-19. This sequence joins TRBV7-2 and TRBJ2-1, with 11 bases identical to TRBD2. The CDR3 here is CASSLGTSGHNEQFF. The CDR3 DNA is TGTGCCAGCAGCTTGGGGACTAGCGGCCACAATGAGCAGTTCTTC.